These 24 T cell receptor beta chains were all obtained from the same sample, sequenced in a study of technical replicates of blood from a few donors. Method: immunoSEQ multiplex PCR; TCRdb's copy keeps in-frame clones and lacks some. The data contain 85,000 to 100,000 clones, 92% of them seen just once; the ten biggest clones take up roughly 0.25%. The specimen sequenced was T cells isolated from PBMCs. These receptors all come from a human donor in good health.

This clone was counted a single time. This chain joins TRBV7-6 and TRBJ2-6; 8 bases are a match to TRBD1. Germline V gives CDR1 SGHVS, CDR2 FNYEAQ. Losses at the gene ends were 1 base for V and 2 bases for J; bases not matched to a gene: 13. The CDR3 is 20 residues long. CDR3 nucleotide sequence: TGTGCCAGCAGCTTAGGTTTGGGAAGGACAGGGAGAACTGGGGCCAACGTCCTGACTTTC. Translation gives CASSLGLGRTGRTGANVLTF.

This clone appeared once. The chain links TRBV5-1 to TRBJ2-1; 10 bases are a match to TRBD2. The CDR3 extends over 15 amino acids. V shed 4 bases, J shed 9 bases, and the junction held 10 bases outside the gene matches. Germline V gives CDR1 SGHRS, CDR2 YFSETQ. CDR3 nucleotide sequence: TGCGCCAGCAGCACAGCTAGCGGGAGCTCTTTTGAGCAGTTCTTC. Translating it yields CASSTASGSSFEQFF.

The V gene is TRBV2, the J gene TRBJ2-5; TRBD1 might be the D (5 bases). The germline V gene has CDR1 SNHLY and CDR2 FYNNEI. V lost 7 bases to trimming and J lost 7 bases, with 7 bases between them. The CDR3 is made up of 10 amino acids. The CDR3 sequence is CASITGTQYF. The CDR3 DNA reads as TGTGCCAGCATCACAGGGACCCAGTACTTC.

The rearrangement links TRBV7-5 to TRBJ1-4. TRBV7-5 is labeled a pseudogene. This CDR3 comprises 20 residues. The CDR3 nucleotides are TGTGTCAGAAGCCCTCGGGAGGGGGGGGTAAGCAGAACAACTAATGAAAAACTGTTTTTT. Protein: CVRSPREGGVSRTTNEKLFF.

This clone was recorded only once. The sample contains more than one DNA sequence encoding this CDR3. The rearrangement joins TRBV7-9 to TRBJ1-1, with TRBD1 matching 9 bases. Trimming cost V 3 bases and J 2 bases; bases outside gene matches: 1. Per germline, CDR1 SEHNR and CDR2 FQNEAQ (reference sequence). The CDR3 extends over 14 amino acids. CDR3 DNA: TGTGCCAGCAGCTTGACAGGGGGAAACACTGAAGCTTTCTTT. It yields the protein CASSLTGGNTEAFF.

The chain has TRBV11-2 and TRBJ1-1; D unclear. Germline lookup yields CDR1 SGHAT and CDR2 FQNNGV. The CDR3 has 13 residues. Trimming shortened V by 6 bases and J by 8 bases, and 16 bases separated the two germline ends. The CDR3 sequence: CASRRLGREEAFF. CDR3 nucleotide sequence: TGTGCCAGCAGGCGACTTGGACGGGAAGAAGCTTTCTTT.

The J gene is TRBJ1-2, the V gene TRBV20-1, with D uncertain. Per germline, CDR1 DFQATT and CDR2 SNEGSKA (reference sequence). Trimming left V 6 bases short and J 4 bases short, with 6 bases between. CDR3 size: 10 residues. The CDR3 DNA sequence: TGCAGTGCGTCCAGCTATGGCTACACCTTC. It codes for CSASSYGYTF.

This clone was found once. The rearrangement joins TRBV20-1 to TRBJ1-2; D not certain. V lost 2 bases, J lost 11 bases, and 12 bases lay in between. Germline CDR1 reads DFQATT; CDR2 reads SNEGSKA (reference sequence). This CDR3 comprises 11 residues. CDR3 sequence: CSARPSLGYTF. The DNA for the CDR3 is TGCAGTGCTAGACCTTCCCTCGGGTACACCTTC.

The chain is built from TRBV2 and TRBJ2-2, with 11 bases that match TRBD2. CDR3 length: 18 amino acids. Looked up from germline, CDR1 is SNHLY and CDR2 is FYNNEI. V trimming: 0 bases; J trimming: 1 base; junction bases outside the gene matches: 4. The CDR3 coding sequence is TGTGCCAGCAGTGAAGCGCCCGGGACTAGCGGGAACACCGGGGAGCTGTTTTTT. The encoded protein is CASSEAPGTSGNTGELFF. The full variable domain, with the rest looked up from reference TRBV2 and TRBJ2-2, is EPEVTQTPSHQVTQMGQEVILRCVPISNHLYFYWYRQILGQKVEFLVSFYNNEISEKSEIFDDQFSVERPDGSNFTLKIRSTKLEDSAMYFCASSEAPGTSGNTGELFFGEGSRLTVL.

The chain joins TRBV4-2 to TRBJ2-5; no clear D. The V end was cut by 2 bases, the J end by 2 bases, with 12 bases between. The CDR3 is 15 residues long. CDR1 is LGHNA and CDR2 is YNFKEQ in the germline V gene. This chain's CDR3 is CASSQNLRQQETQYF. The DNA for the CDR3 is TGTGCCAGCAGCCAAAACCTACGTCAACAAGAGACCCAGTACTTC.

This chain uses TRBV14 with TRBJ1-3; the match to TRBD1 covers 10 bases. Per the germline V gene, CDR1 is SGHDN and CDR2 is FVKESK. The CDR3 loop spans 15 amino acids. V was clipped by 3 bases and J by 4 bases; unmatched bases: 3. The CDR3 coding sequence is TGTGCCAGCAGCCACGGGACAGGGGTAGGAAACACCATATATTTT. Residues: CASSHGTGVGNTIYF.

V gene TRBV28 combines with J gene TRBJ2-7; 9 positions match TRBD1. With 4 bases clipped from V and 5 bases from J, the junction kept 15 bases outside the gene matches. Germline V CDR1 and CDR2: MDHEN, SYDVKM. The CDR3 length is 17 residues. This CDR3 reads CASSSTFPDRGKDEQYF. CDR3 bases: TGTGCCAGCAGTTCGACTTTTCCCGACAGGGGGAAAGACGAGCAGTACTTC.

This rearrangement joins TRBV4-1 to TRBJ2-1, with 7 bases fitting TRBD2. CDR3 length: 16 residues. Germline V gene lookup returns CDR1 MGHRA and CDR2 YSYEKL. The J segment lost 10 bases and the V segment lost 3 bases, leaving 15 bases of the junction unmatched. CDR3 in DNA: TGCGCCAGCAGCCAGGTACCCGGGGGGAATACGGTAGAGCAGTTCTTC. Encoded protein: CASSQVPGGNTVEQFF.

The chain recombines TRBV9 with TRBJ1-2, with TRBD1 matching over 7 bases. CDR3 size: 12 residues. V shed 4 bases and J 7 bases; nucleotides not matched to a gene: 4. Germline values: CDR1 SGDLS, CDR2 YYNGEE. In DNA form, the CDR3 reads TGTGCCAGCAGCAGATACAGGGGTGGCTACACCTTC. Protein sequence: CASSRYRGGYTF. The complete variable domain, with remaining parts taken from reference TRBV9 and TRBJ1-2, reads DSGVTQTPKHLITATGQRVTLRCSPRSGDLSVYWYQQSLDQGLQFLIQYYNGEERAKGNILERFSAQQFPDLHSELNLSSLELGDSALYFCASSRYRGGYTFGSGTRLTVV.

The chain is built from TRBV19 and TRBJ2-1, with a tentative D call TRBD2 (5 bases). V was clipped by 6 bases and J by 7 bases, with 16 bases between them. CDR3 length: 14 amino acids. Germline V gene sequence: CDR1 LNHDA, CDR2 SQIVND (reference sequence). The CDR3 loop is CASRAGILENEQFF. DNA for the CDR3: TGTGCCAGTAGGGCCGGGATTTTGGAGAATGAGCAGTTCTTC.

This chain joins TRBV5-1 and TRBJ2-2; D remains unclear. The V end was cut by 10 bases, the J end by 6 bases, with 4 bases between. The CDR3 consists of 9 residues. Germline V gives CDR1 SGHRS, CDR2 YFSETQ. CDR3 in amino acids: CAGPGELFF. The CDR3 DNA reads TGCGCCGGGCCCGGGGAGCTGTTTTTT. Drawing the rest from reference TRBV5-1 and TRBJ2-2, the complete variable domain is KAGVTQTPRYLIKTRGQQVTLSCSPISGHRSVSWYQQTPGQGLQFLFEYFSETQRNKGNFPGRFSGRQFSNSRSEMNVSTLELGDSALYLCAGPGELFFGEGSRLTVL.

The genes are TRBV7-2 and TRBJ1-5, with D possibly being TRBD1 (6 bases). CDR1 is SGHTA and CDR2 is FQGNSA in the germline V gene. The CDR3 sequence is 14 residues long. Trimming cost V 5 bases and J 5 bases, with 13 bases left between them. Here the CDR3 DNA reads TGTGCCAGCAGCCACCAGGGGAGCGATCAGCCCCAGCATTTT. This sequence encodes CASSHQGSDQPQHF. Using reference TRBV7-2 and TRBJ1-5 for the parts outside the CDR3, the full variable domain is GAGVSQSPSNKVTEKGKDVELRCDPISGHTALYWYRQSLGQGLEFLIYFQGNSAPDKSGLPSDRFSAERTGGSVSTLTIQRTQQEDSAVYLCASSHQGSDQPQHFGDGTRLSIL.

J is TRBJ1-1 and V is TRBV7-9; D may be TRBD1 (6 bases). The germline V gene has CDR1 SEHNR and CDR2 FQNEAQ (reference sequence). This CDR3 region has 16 residues. V was shortened by 3 bases and J by 5 bases, with 19 bases between the two germline ends. The CDR3 reads CASSFGGAGVGTEAFF. The CDR3 DNA follows: TGTGCCAGCAGCTTCGGGGGGGCGGGAGTGGGAACTGAAGCTTTCTTT.

This rearrangement joins TRBV19 to TRBJ1-1; D not resolved. The CDR3 extends over 15 amino acids. Germline V CDR1 and CDR2: LNHDA, SQIVND (reference sequence). Trimming stripped 8 bases from V and 0 bases from J, with 16 bases between. The DNA of the CDR3 is TGTGCCAGTTCACCCCGTAACATCATGAACACTGAAGCTTTCTTT. Amino acid sequence: CASSPRNIMNTEAFF.

This clone was picked up one time. The chain has TRBV10-3 and TRBJ2-1; 7 bases fit TRBD2. The CDR3 sequence is 20 residues long. V was clipped by 0 bases and J by 4 bases; unmatched bases: 18. The germline V gene has CDR1 ENHRY and CDR2 SYGVKD. The CDR3 region has the DNA TGTGCCATCAGTGAGTCTAGTATGGGGAGGGAGGATCGTTTATACAATGAGCAGTTCTTC. Translation gives CAISESSMGREDRLYNEQFF.

The CDR3 region is CASSQGVPGIVGNQPQHF. The CDR3 DNA follows: TGCGCCAGCAGCCAAGGGGTCCCAGGGATCGTGGGCAATCAGCCCCAGCATTTT. This sequence joins TRBV4-1 and TRBJ1-5; maybe TRBD1 (5 bases). CDR3 length: 18 residues. The V end lost 1 base, the J end lost 2 bases, and 18 bases lay between the germline ends. The germline V gene has CDR1 MGHRA and CDR2 YSYEKL.

V gene TRBV18 combines with J gene TRBJ1-5, with 8 nucleotides matching TRBD1. This CDR3 contains 17 residues. Trimming at V came to 2 bases and at J to 3 bases, leaving 9 bases not matched to a gene. Germline V gene lookup returns CDR1 KGHSH and CDR2 LQKENI. The CDR3 bases are TGTGCCAGCTCACCAACCGAGATGGACAGGGTCAATCAGCCCCAGCATTTT. Protein: CASSPTEMDRVNQPQHF.

The V and J genes are TRBV4-1 and TRBJ2-2, with TRBD1 as a possible D gene (5 bases). With 4 bases removed from V and 7 bases from J, the gap between germline ends came to 16 bases. Germline loops: CDR1 MGHRA, CDR2 YSYEKL. This CDR3 is 15 amino acids long. The CDR3 loop reads CASSPSQGVFGELFF. In DNA, the CDR3 is TGCGCCAGCAGCCCATCCCAAGGGGTGTTCGGGGAGCTGTTTTTT.

The rearrangement joins TRBV30 to TRBJ2-1, with TRBD2 matching over 12 bases. Per the germline V gene, CDR1 is GTSNPN and CDR2 is SVGIG (reference sequence). V shed 4 bases and J 8 bases; nucleotides not matched to a gene: 3. The CDR3 is made up of 13 amino acids. The DNA for the CDR3 is TGTGCCTGGATCCGACTAGCGGGGGATGAGCAGTTCTTC. This encodes CAWIRLAGDEQFF.